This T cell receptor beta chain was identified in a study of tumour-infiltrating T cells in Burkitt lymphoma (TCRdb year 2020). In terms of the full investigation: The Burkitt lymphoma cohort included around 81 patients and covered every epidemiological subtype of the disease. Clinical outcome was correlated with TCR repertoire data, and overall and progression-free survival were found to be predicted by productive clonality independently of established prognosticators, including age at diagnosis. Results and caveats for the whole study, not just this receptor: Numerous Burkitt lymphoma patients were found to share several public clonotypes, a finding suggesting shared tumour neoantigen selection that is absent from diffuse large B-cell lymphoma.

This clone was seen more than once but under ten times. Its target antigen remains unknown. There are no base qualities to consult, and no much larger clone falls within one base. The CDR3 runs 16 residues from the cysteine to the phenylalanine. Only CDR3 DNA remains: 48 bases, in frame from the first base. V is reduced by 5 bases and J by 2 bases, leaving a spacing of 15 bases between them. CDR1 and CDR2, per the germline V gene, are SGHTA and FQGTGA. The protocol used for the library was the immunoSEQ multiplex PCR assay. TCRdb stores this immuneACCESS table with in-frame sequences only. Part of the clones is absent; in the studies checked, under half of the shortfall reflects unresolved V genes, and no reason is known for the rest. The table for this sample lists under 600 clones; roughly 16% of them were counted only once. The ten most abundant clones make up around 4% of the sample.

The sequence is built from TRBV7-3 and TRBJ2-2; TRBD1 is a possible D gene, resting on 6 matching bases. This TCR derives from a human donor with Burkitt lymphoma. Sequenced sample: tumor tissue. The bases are TGTGCCAGCAGCCCCACCACAGGGTTCAACACCGGGGAGCTGTTTTTT. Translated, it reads CASSPTTGFNTGELFF.